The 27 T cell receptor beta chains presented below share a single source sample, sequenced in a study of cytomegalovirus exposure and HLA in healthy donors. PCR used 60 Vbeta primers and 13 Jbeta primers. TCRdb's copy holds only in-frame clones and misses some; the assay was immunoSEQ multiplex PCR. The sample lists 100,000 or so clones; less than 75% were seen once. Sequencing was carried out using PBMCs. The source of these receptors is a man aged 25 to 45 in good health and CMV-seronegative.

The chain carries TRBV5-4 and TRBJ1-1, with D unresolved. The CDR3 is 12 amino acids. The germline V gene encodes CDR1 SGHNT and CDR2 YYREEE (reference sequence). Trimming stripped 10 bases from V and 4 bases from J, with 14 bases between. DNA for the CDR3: TGTGCCGGCAACGGGGTGGGCACTGAAGCTTTCTTT. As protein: CAGNGVGTEAFF.

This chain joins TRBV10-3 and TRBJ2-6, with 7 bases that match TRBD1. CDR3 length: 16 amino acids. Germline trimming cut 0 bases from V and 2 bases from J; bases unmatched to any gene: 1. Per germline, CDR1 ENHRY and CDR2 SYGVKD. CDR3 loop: CAISESTGTGANVLTF. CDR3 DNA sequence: TGTGCCATCAGTGAGTCGACAGGGACTGGGGCCAACGTCCTGACTTTC.

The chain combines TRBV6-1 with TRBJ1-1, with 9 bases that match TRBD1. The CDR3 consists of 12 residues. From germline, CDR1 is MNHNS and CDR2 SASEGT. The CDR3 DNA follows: TGTGCGATTACGGGACAGGGATTAGCTGCTTTCTTT. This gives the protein CAITGQGLAAFF.

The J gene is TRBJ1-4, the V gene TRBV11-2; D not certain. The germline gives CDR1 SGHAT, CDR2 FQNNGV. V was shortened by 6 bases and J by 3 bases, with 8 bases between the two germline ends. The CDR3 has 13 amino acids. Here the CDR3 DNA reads TGTGCCAGCAGTCGGGGTTCTAATGAAAAACTGTTTTTT. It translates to CASSRGSNEKLFF.

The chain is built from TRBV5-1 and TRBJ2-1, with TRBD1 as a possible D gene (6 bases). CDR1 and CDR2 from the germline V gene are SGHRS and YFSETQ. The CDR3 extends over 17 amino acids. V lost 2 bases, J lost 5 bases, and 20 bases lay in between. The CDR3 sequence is CASSFGPGQLLDNEQFF. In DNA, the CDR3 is TGCGCCAGCAGCTTTGGCCCTGGACAGCTTCTGGACAATGAGCAGTTCTTC.

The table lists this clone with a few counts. The CDR3, as DNA: TGTGCCAGCAGTTTGCCGGACAGCGATTCACCCCTCCACTTT. Translated: CASSLPDSDSPLHF. The chain has TRBV27 and TRBJ1-6, with TRBD1 as a possible D gene (6 bases). The CDR3 extends over 14 amino acids. V lost 3 bases, J lost 8 bases, and 11 bases lay in between. Germline V CDR1 and CDR2: MNHEY, SMNVEV (reference sequence).

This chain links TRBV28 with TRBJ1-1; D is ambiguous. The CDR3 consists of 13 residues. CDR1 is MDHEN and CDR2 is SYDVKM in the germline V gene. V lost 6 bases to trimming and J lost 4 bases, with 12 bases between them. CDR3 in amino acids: CASSSSPFTEAFF. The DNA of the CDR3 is TGTGCCAGCAGCTCCTCTCCGTTCACTGAAGCTTTCTTT.

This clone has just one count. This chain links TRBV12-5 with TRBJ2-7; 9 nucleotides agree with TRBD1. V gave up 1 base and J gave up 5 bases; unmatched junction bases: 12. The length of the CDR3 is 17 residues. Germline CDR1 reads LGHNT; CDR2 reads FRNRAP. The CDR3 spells CASGLAYSGTGIHEQYF. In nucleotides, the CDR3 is TGTGCTAGTGGTTTGGCCTATTCCGGGACAGGGATCCACGAGCAGTACTTC.

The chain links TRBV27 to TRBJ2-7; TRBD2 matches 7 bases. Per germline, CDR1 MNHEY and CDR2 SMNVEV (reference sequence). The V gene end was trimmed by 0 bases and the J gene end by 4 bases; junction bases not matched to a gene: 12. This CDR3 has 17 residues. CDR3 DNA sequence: TGTGCCAGCAGTTTATCGATGGTGGGAGGGGCGAGATACGAGCAGTACTTC. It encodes CASSLSMVGGARYEQYF.

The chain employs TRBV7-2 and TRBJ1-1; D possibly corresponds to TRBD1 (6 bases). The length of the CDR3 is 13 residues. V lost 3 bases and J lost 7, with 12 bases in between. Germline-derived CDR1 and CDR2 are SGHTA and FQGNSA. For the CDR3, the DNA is TGTGCCAGCAGCTTGGGGGCTAACCTTGAAGCTTTCTTT. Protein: CASSLGANLEAFF. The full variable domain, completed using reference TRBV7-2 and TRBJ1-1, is GAGVSQSPSNKVTEKGKDVELRCDPISGHTALYWYRQSLGQGLEFLIYFQGNSAPDKSGLPSDRFSAERTGGSVSTLTIQRTQQEDSAVYLCASSLGANLEAFFGQGTRLTVV.

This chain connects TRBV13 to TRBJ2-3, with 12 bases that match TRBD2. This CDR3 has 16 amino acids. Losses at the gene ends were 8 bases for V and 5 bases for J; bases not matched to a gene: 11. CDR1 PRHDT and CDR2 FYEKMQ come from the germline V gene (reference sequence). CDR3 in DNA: TGTGCCAGCGCCGAGGCTCTAGCGGGAGGGATAGATACGCAGTATTTT. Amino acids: CASAEALAGGIDTQYF.

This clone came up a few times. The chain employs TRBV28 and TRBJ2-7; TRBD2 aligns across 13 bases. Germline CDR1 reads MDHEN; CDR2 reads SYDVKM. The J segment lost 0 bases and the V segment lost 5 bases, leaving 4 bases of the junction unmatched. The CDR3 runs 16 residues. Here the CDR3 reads CASSEGLAGSSYEQYF. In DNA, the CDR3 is TGTGCCAGCAGTGAGGGACTAGCGGGAAGCTCCTACGAGCAGTACTTC. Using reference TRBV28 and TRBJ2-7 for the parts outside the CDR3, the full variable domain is DVKVTQSSRYLVKRTGEKVFLECVQDMDHENMFWYRQDPGLGLRLIYFSYDVKMKEKGDIPEGYSVSREKKERFSLILESASTNQTSMYLCASSEGLAGSSYEQYFGPGTRLTVT.

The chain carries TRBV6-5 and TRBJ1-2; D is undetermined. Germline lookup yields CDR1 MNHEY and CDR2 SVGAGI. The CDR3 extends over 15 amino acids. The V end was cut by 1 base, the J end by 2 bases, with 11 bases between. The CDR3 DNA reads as TGTGCCAGCAGTTACTACTCCGGGGAAAACTATGGCTACACCTTC. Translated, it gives CASSYYSGENYGYTF.

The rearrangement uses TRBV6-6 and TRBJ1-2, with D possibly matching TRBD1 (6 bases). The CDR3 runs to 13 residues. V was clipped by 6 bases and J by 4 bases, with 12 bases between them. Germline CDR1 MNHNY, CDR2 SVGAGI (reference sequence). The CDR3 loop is CASRPQGTYGYTF. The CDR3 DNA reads TGTGCCAGCAGACCTCAGGGGACCTATGGCTACACCTTC.

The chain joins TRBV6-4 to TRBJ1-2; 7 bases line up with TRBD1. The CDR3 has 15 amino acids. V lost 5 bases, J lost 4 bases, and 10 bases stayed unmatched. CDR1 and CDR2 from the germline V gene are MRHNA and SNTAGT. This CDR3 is CASSSGGTGSYGYTF. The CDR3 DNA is TGTGCCAGCAGTTCAGGGGGTACTGGGAGCTATGGCTACACCTTC.

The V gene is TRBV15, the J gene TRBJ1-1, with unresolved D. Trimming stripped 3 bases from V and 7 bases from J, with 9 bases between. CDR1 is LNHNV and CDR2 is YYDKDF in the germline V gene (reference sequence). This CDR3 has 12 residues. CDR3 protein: CATSSGPREAFF. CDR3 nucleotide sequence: TGTGCCACCAGCAGTGGGCCCCGTGAAGCTTTCTTT.

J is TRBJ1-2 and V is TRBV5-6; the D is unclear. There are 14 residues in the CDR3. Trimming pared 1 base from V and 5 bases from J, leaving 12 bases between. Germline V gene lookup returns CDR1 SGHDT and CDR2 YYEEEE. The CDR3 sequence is CASSLRVREYGYTF. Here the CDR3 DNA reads TGTGCCAGCAGCTTGCGGGTTCGGGAGTATGGCTACACCTTC. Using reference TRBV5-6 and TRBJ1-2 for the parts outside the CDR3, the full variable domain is DAGVTQSPTHLIKTRGQQVTLRCSPKSGHDTVSWYQQALGQGPQFIFQYYEEEERQRGNFPDRFSGHQFPNYSSELNVNALLLGDSALYLCASSLRVREYGYTFGSGTRLTVV.

The CDR3 nucleotides are TGTGCCAGCAGGGAGGTAGCGGGAGGCCCCTACGAGCAGTACTTC. This gives the protein CASREVAGGPYEQYF. This chain connects TRBV6-4 to TRBJ2-7, with 10 nucleotides matching TRBD2. With 6 bases clipped from V and 2 bases from J, the junction kept 7 bases outside the gene matches. This CDR3 comprises 15 residues. The germline V gene encodes CDR1 MRHNA and CDR2 SNTAGT.

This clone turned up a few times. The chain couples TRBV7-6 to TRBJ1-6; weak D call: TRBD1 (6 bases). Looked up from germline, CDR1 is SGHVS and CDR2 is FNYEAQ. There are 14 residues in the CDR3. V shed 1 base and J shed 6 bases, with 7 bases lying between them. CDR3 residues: CASSLEDSNSPLHF. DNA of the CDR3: TGTGCCAGCAGCTTAGAGGACAGTAATTCACCCCTCCACTTT.

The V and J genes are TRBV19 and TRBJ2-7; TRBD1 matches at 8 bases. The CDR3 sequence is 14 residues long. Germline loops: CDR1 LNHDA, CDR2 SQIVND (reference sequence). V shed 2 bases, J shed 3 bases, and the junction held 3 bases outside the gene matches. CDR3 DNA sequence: TGTGCCAGTAGTATAAGAGGACAGGGCTACGAGCAGTACTTC. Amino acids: CASSIRGQGYEQYF.

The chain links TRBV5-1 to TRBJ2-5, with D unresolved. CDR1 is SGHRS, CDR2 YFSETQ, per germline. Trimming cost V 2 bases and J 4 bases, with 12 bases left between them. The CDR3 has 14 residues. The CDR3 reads CASSFRPSGETQYF. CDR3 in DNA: TGCGCCAGCAGCTTCCGACCCTCAGGAGAGACCCAGTACTTC.

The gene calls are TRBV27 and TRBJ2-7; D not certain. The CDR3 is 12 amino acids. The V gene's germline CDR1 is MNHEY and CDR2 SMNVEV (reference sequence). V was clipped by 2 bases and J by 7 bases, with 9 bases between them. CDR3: CASSLALGEQYF. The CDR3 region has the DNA TGTGCCAGCAGTTTAGCCCTAGGTGAGCAGTACTTC.

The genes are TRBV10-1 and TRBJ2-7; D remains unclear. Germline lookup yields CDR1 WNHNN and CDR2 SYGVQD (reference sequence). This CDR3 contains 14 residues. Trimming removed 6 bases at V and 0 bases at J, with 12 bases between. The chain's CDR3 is CASSPGPISYEQYF. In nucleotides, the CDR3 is TGCGCCAGCAGCCCCGGTCCTATCTCCTACGAGCAGTACTTC.

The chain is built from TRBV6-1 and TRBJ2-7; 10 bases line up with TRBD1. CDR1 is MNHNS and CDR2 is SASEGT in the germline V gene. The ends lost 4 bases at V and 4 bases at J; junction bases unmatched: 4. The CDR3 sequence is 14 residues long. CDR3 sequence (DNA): TGTGCCAGCAGTGTGGGACAGGGGAATTACGAGCAGTACTTC. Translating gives CASSVGQGNYEQYF.

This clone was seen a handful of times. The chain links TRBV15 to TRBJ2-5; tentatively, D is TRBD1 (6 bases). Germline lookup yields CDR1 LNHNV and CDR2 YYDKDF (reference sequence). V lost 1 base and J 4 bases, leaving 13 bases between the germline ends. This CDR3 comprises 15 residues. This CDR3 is CATSRVQGGRETQYF. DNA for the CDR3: TGTGCCACCAGCAGAGTTCAAGGGGGTCGAGAGACCCAGTACTTC.

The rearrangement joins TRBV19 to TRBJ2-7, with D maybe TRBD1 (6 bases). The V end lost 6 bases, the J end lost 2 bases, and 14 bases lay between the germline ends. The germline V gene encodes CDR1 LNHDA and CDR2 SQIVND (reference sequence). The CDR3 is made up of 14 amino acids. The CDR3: CASSTGSTPYEQYF. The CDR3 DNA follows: TGTGCCAGTAGCACAGGGAGTACTCCCTACGAGCAGTACTTC.

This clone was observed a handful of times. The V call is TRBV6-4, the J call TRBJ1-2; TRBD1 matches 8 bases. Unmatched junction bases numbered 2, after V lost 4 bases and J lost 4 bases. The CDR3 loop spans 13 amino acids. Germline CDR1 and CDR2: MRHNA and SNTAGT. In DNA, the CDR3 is TGTGCCAGCAGTGTTGACAGGGGCTATGGCTACACCTTC. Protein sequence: CASSVDRGYGYTF.